The 9 T cell receptor beta chains reported below all come from one sample, sequenced in a study of tumor-infiltrating lymphocytes in primary liver carcinoma. Joint extraction of RNA and DNA used about 17-31 mg of bulk tissue that was unsorted. A constant-region primer served to make TCR beta cDNA from about 490 ng total RNA. ARM-PCR, slightly modified, supplied the TCR beta libraries through three nested multiplex PCR rounds. Researchers ran the first two PCR rounds for approximately 9 cycles each with TRBV1-TRBV30 forward primers and a C-beta reverse primer. One entry per CDR3 protein results from TCRdb running MiXCR on the multiplex PCR reads. The table records tens of thousands of distinct CDR3 sequences, about three quarters of them present only once. The sequencing sample was made of liver tumor tissue from sampling region 2. Subset indicated: tumor region T2, inferior pole. The receptors were gathered from a man between 40 and 49 years old with primary liver carcinoma and hepatitis B virus infection.

Concerning this clonotype itself: Mismatch with germline at one junction end may stem from a read error. This rearrangement joins TRBV11-2 to TRBJ2-3; 7 nucleotides agree with TRBD2. In germline, CDR1 is SGHAT, CDR2 FQNNGV. This CDR3 contains 17 residues. The CDR3 region has the DNA TGTGTCAACAGCTTAGATCCGGGGGAGACTAGCACAGATACACAGTATTTT. This sequence encodes CVNSLDPGETSTDTQYF.

On this clonotype: A junction boundary mismatches the germline segment, possibly from a read error. The V gene is TRBV10-3, the J gene TRBJ2-6; TRBD2 matches 8 bases. The CDR3 consists of 15 residues. Germline loops: CDR1 ENHRY, CDR2 SYGVKD. This chain's CDR3 is CAISGTVSGANVPTF. In DNA form, the CDR3 reads TGTGCCATTAGCGGGACGGTCTCTGGGGCCAACGTCCCGACTTTC.

The chain uses TRBV11-1 and TRBJ2-7; maybe TRBD2 (6 bases). CDR1 and CDR2 (germline): SGHAT, FQDESV (reference sequence). This CDR3 contains 15 residues. The CDR3 DNA sequence: TGTGCCAGTAGCTTAATGGGATCGGGAGAATACGAGCAGTACGTC. This translates into CASSLMGSGEYEQYV.

The chain recombines TRBV13 with TRBJ2-5, with D perhaps matching TRBD1 (6 bases). The CDR3 is 15 amino acids. V shed 8 bases and J shed 4 bases, with 20 bases lying between them. Per the germline V gene, CDR1 is PRHDT and CDR2 is FYEKMQ (reference sequence). CDR3 sequence (DNA): TGTGCCAGCTGGCCCCGGCCCGGGACACCAGAGACCCAGTACTTC. Its protein is CASWPRPGTPETQYF. Drawing the rest from reference TRBV13 and TRBJ2-5, the complete variable domain is AAGVIQSPRHLIKEKRETATLKCYPIPRHDTVYWYQQGPGQDPQFLISFYEKMQSDKGSIPDRFSAQQFSDYHSELNMSSLELGDSALYFCASWPRPGTPETQYFGPGTRLLVL.

This clonotype was picked up a small number of times. The chain has TRBV11-2 and TRBJ2-7; D not resolved. The CDR3 totals 14 residues. Trimming took off 0 bases at V and 2 bases at J, with 8 bases between the two ends. CDR1 and CDR2 from the germline V gene are SGHAT and FQNNGV. The CDR3 DNA reads TGTGCCAGCAGCTTAGATCGACAAGCCTACGAGCAGTACTTC. This codes for CASSLDRQAYEQYF.

With respect to this clonotype: This may come from a read error, since a much larger clone is one base off. The rearrangement uses TRBV20-1 and TRBJ2-7; no clear D. Germline values: CDR1 DFQATT, CDR2 SNEGSKA (reference sequence). The CDR3 has 12 residues. Here the CDR3 DNA reads TGCAGTGCTGGAACTGGTAGCTACGAGCGGTACTTC. Its protein is CSAGTGSYERYF.

Notes on this clonotype: Mismatch with germline at one junction end may stem from a read error. The chain recombines TRBV7-8 with TRBJ2-6; tentative D call: TRBD1 (5 bases). Germline-derived CDR1 and CDR2 are SGHVS and FQNEAQ. CDR3 length equals 17 residues. CDR3 protein: CASSSTVTRSGANVPTF. The CDR3 DNA reads as TGTGCCAGTAGCTCTACGGTAACGCGCTCTGGGGCCAACGTCCCGACTTTC.

In the case of this clonotype: The conserved final phenylalanine or tryptophan is absent from the CDR3, which likely points to a read error. This chain links TRBV28 with TRBJ2-5; D assignment may be TRBD1 or TRBD2 (5 bases each). The CDR3 extends over 14 amino acids. Looked up from germline, CDR1 is MDHEN and CDR2 is SYDVKM. The CDR3 DNA reads as TGTACCAGCAGTGGGGACCACCTCAGGCAGACCCAGTACTCC. Translating gives CTSSGDHLRQTQYS.

The V call is TRBV10-3, the J call TRBJ1-2, with no clear D. The germline CDR1 and CDR2 sequences are ENHRY and SYGVKD. V was trimmed by 0 bases and J by 7 bases, leaving 12 bases between them. CDR3 length: 14 residues. The CDR3 here is CAISESWHGGGYTF. As DNA, the CDR3 is TGTGCCATCAGTGAGTCGTGGCACGGAGGTGGCTACACCTTC.